This T cell receptor (beta chain) was sequenced in a study of T-cell memory formation after mild COVID-19. UMIs and sample barcodes were carried by the TCR alpha and TCR beta cDNA libraries that 5'RACE produced using constant-segment primers. A single record per CDR3 protein comes from TCRdb applying MiXCR to the 5' RACE reads. The sample has hundreds of thousands of distinct CDR3 sequences; roughly an eighth are singletons. V lost 4 bases, J lost 6 bases, and 11 bases stayed unmatched. CDR3 length equals 15 residues. Per the germline V gene, CDR1 is PRHDT and CDR2 is FYEKMQ (reference sequence). The sequenced sample consisted of PBMCs or a T cell subset sorted from them (not recorded which). This TCR was sampled from a man aged 18 to 29 who had mild COVID-19 (a few samples of this study predate the infection). Cell type and time point are not known. The rearrangement uses TRBV13 and TRBJ2-5; 7 bases map to TRBD2. As DNA, the CDR3 is TGTGCCAGCAGCTCCTCTGTGGGTAGCGGGCAGACCCAGTACTTC. Translated: CASSSSVGSGQTQYF.